This TCR beta chain was captured by sequencing in a study of shared T cell receptors in the human thymus. This CDR3 comprises 20 residues. Germline V gives CDR1 LGHNA, CDR2 YSLEER. V gave up 4 bases and J gave up 1 base; unmatched junction bases: 15. Using immunoSEQ multiplex PCR, the repertoire was profiled, and TCRdb retains in-frame clones only, with some absent. The table lists 540,000 or so clones, roughly 74% of them singletons. These same data were also listed under a study on human thymus T cells. Turning to that study: It was from resections taken during corrective heart surgery that the thymus tissue came. There appeared to be biased usage of V and J genes in thymic and blood repertoires.

The chain links TRBV4-3 to TRBJ2-5; TRBD2 matches at 13 bases. This sequence was found in a boy under two years old with a congenital heart defect. The sample was thymocytes. This chain's CDR3 is CASSPRTSGSITFLQETQYF. The CDR3 DNA is TGCGCCAGCAGCCCAAGGACTAGCGGGAGCATTACGTTCCTCCAAGAGACCCAGTACTTC.